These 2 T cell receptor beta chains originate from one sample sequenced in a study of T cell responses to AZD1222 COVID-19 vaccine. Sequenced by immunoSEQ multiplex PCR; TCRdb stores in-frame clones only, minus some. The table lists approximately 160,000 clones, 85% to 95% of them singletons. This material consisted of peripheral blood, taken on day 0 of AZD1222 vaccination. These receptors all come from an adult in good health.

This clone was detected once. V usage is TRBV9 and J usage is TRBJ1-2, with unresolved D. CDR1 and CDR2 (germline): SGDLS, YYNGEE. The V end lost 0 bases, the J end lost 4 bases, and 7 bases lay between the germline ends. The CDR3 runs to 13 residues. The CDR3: CASSVAGIYGYTF. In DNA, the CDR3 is TGTGCCAGCAGCGTAGCGGGGATCTATGGCTACACCTTC.

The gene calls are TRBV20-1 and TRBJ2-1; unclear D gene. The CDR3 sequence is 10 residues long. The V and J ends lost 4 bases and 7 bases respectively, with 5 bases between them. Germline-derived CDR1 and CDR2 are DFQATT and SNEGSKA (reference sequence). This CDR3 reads CSANGNEQFF. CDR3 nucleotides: TGCAGTGCTAATGGAAATGAGCAGTTCTTC.